The rows below give T cell receptor beta chains drawn from one sample of a study of cytomegalovirus exposure and HLA in healthy donors. Repertoires were generated with immunoSEQ multiplex PCR, while TCRdb's copy carries only in-frame clones and drops some. The sample has some 110,000 clones, around 77% seen once. The sequenced sample was PBMCs. The receptors were gathered from a man aged 50-59 years in good health and CMV-seropositive. Both conserved end residues are part of each CDR3. A D gene is named only where the DNA matches it firmly. Clone size appears in some rows only: once, few, many, or a class for an expanded clone.

TRBV19,.,TRBJ2-5,TRBD1,CASSWTGAETQYF,TGTGCCAGTAGTTGGACAGGGGCCGAGACCCAGTACTTC
TRBV11-3,.,TRBJ2-7,TRBD1,CASSLETGAHYEQYF,TGTGCCAGCAGCTTAGAGACAGGGGCGCACTACGAGCAGTACTTC
TRBV2,.,TRBJ1-1,TRBD1,CASSEADRGNTEAFF,TGTGCCAGCAGTGAAGCGGACAGGGGGAACACTGAAGCTTTCTTT
TRBV7-2,few,TRBJ2-1,.,CASSLGGLGANEQFF,TGTGCCAGCAGCTTAGGGGGATTAGGGGCCAATGAGCAGTTCTTC
TRBV27,.,TRBJ1-2,TRBD1,CASSPFRDRFVSNYGYTF,TGTGCCAGCAGTCCTTTCCGGGACAGATTCGTCTCTAACTATGGCTACACCTTC
TRBV5-1,few,TRBJ1-1,.,CASSLDRDTEAFF,TGCGCCAGCAGCTTGGACAGAGACACTGAAGCTTTCTTT
TRBV7-2,.,TRBJ1-1,.,CASAQMAEAFF,TGTGCCAGCGCCCAGATGGCTGAAGCTTTCTTT
TRBV19,few,TRBJ2-1,TRBD1,CASSTAGTGTVWGVYNEQFF,TGTGCCAGTAGTACGGCCGGGACAGGGACGGTGTGGGGAGTCTACAATGAGCAGTTCTTC
TRBV10-3,.,TRBJ2-7,TRBD2,CAIMPRAGVLYEQYF,TGTGCCATCATGCCCCGGGCGGGGGTCTTATACGAGCAGTACTTC
TRBV19,.,TRBJ1-1,TRBD1,CASSNRQGGAFF,TGTGCCAGTAGTAACCGACAGGGGGGGGCTTTCTTT
TRBV29-1,.,TRBJ2-2,.,CSVGGTTVNGELFF,TGCAGCGTTGGGGGGACAACCGTTAACGGGGAGCTGTTTTTT
TRBV27,.,TRBJ1-5,.,CASSSQGSNQPQHF,TGTGCCAGCAGCTCCCAGGGGAGCAATCAGCCCCAGCATTTT
TRBV19,few,TRBJ2-2,TRBD2,CASSNPGRIATGELFF,TGTGCCAGTAGTAATCCCGGGAGGATAGCCACCGGGGAGCTGTTTTTT
TRBV18,few,TRBJ2-7,TRBD1,CASTQPGQEPYEQYF,TGTGCCAGCACACAACCGGGACAGGAACCCTACGAGCAGTACTTC
TRBV28,once,TRBJ1-2,TRBD1,CASRGGQAPNYGYTF,TGTGCCAGCAGGGGAGGACAGGCACCTAACTATGGCTACACCTTC
TRBV7-8,.,TRBJ1-1,.,CASSLARVMNTEAFF,TGTGCCAGCAGCTTAGCTCGGGTTATGAACACTGAAGCTTTCTTT
TRBV6-4,.,TRBJ2-3,.,CASSDRGWTDTQYF,TGTGCCAGCAGTGATCGGGGTTGGACAGATACGCAGTATTTT
TRBV7-8,.,TRBJ2-3,TRBD2,CASSLGASGLAGARSTDTQYF,TGTGCCAGCAGCTTAGGGGCCTCAGGACTAGCGGGGGCCCGTAGCACAGATACGCAGTATTTT
TRBV19,once,TRBJ2-3,TRBD2,CASSIETSGVTDTQYF,TGTGCCAGTAGTATTGAGACTAGCGGGGTCACAGATACGCAGTATTTT
TRBV21-1,.,TRBJ2-2,.,CASSKALRGDTGELFF,TGTGCCAGCAGCAAAGCGCTTCGGGGAGACACCGGGGAGCTGTTTTTT